This T cell receptor (beta chain) was captured in a study of cytotoxic CD8 clonotypes in ibrutinib-treated CLL. Study information: By median roughly 74 months, roughly twelve had progressed and about 15 stayed remitted; responses had been 2 complete and roughly 25 partial. Findings of the study overall: Clonality went higher at ibrutinib response and then dropped back toward baseline at progression. Age-matched healthy donor levels were exceeded by baseline clonality, which tracked circulating CD8+ T-cell counts.

Sequencing was performed with immunoSEQ multiplex PCR; in TCRdb, only in-frame clones are kept and a portion is missing. This table holds roughly 300,000 clones, about 72% found once. CDR1 and CDR2 (germline): MGHRA, YSYEKL. CDR3 length: 15 residues. Between the trimmed V and J ends, which lost 4 bases and 6 bases, there was a span of 16 bases. A single count supports this clone. What it recognizes is unknown. The genes are TRBV4-1 and TRBJ1-5; the D gene is possibly TRBD1 (5 bases). Material: PBMCs, obtained at disease progression, from a patient treated with ibrutinib. The TCR sequence derives from a human donor with chronic lymphocytic leukemia. CDR3 bases: TGCGCCAGCAGCCTTGTCAAGGGGAAGGGTCAGCCCCAGCATTTT. Its protein product is CASSLVKGKGQPQHF.